This TCR beta chain was captured in a study of shared clonotypes between healthy human individuals. About the study: Each donor's CD8 memory used one plate, CD8 naive two, each CD4 subset three.

Deep-level settings were used for running the assay. Here immunoSEQ multiplex PCR was the method, and the copy in TCRdb shows in-frame clones only, minus some. The sample shows hundreds of thousands of clones, less than 80% of them seen only once. A CD45RA+ naive subset and a CD45RA-negative memory subset were split from CD4+ cells. The CDR3 runs to 11 residues. Trimming stripped 4 bases from V and 5 bases from J, with 8 bases between. In germline, CDR1 is DFQATT, CDR2 SNEGSKA (reference sequence). The sample consisted of memory CD4+ T cells sorted from blood. Subset of the sample: CD45RA-negative fraction. The chain links TRBV20-1 to TRBJ1-1; D gene unclear. The TCR sequence derives from a woman aged 30 to 39 in good health. In DNA form, the CDR3 reads TGCAGTGCTACGATATATACTGAAGCTTTCTTT. Translating it yields CSATIYTEAFF.